The present TCR beta chain was sequenced within a study of T cell repertoires in cytomegalovirus infection. Trimming took off 5 bases at V and 0 bases at J, with 5 bases between the two ends. CDR1 SGHNT and CDR2 YENEEA come from the germline V gene. CDR3 size: 13 residues. This clonotype was picked up many times. The target antigen is unknown. TCRdb reprocessed the reads with MiXCR, giving one entry per CDR3 protein. The data contain fewer than 950,000 distinct CDR3 sequences, about 30% of them singletons. Sequencing was performed on cultured CD8+ T cells from PBMCs, taken from culture after CMV antigen stimulation. This TCR was recovered from a human donor in good health (CMV status not recorded). Some clones in this sample may be carry-over from other donors' samples. The chain combines TRBV11-3 with TRBJ2-1; D ambiguous. The CDR3 protein is CASSPRSYNEQFF. The CDR3 DNA is TGTGCCAGCAGCCCCCGCTCCTACAATGAGCAGTTCTTC.